This T cell receptor (beta chain) was sequenced for a study of cytomegalovirus exposure and HLA in healthy donors. The PCR made use of 60 Vbeta and 13 Jbeta primers. Repertoires were generated with immunoSEQ multiplex PCR, while TCRdb's copy carries only in-frame clones and drops some. This listing includes roughly 73,000 clones. The ends were cut back, 0 bases at V and 0 bases at J, with 6 bases in the middle. The germline CDR1 and CDR2 sequences are LNHDA and SQIVND (reference sequence). The CDR3 length is 15 residues. Note on this clone: The target antigen is unknown.

General observations from the study: There were some V segments, including TRBV6-2 and TRBV6-3, excluded as indistinguishable. Donor immune exposure was known only as CMV serostatus. Among TCR beta chains of equal frequency, HLA-associated ones were more clonally expanded in a later analysis. Altogether, some 170 TCR beta chains were recorded as cytomegalovirus-associated.

This sequence originates from a man aged 50 or older in good health and CMV-seropositive. This sequence joins TRBV19 and TRBJ2-1, with a possible D match to TRBD2 (5 bases). The sequenced sample was PBMCs. The CDR3 DNA follows: TGTGCCAGTAGTATAGAAGGGAGCTCCTACAATGAGCAGTTCTTC. It yields the protein CASSIEGSSYNEQFF.